This is a list of T cell receptor beta chains from one sample in a study of beta chain features in type 1 diabetes. Libraries were prepared by immunoSEQ multiplex PCR; TCRdb keeps only in-frame clonotypes and omits some of them. The table shows 150,000 to 190,000 clones, with about a tenth occurring only once. The sample taken for sequencing was central memory CD4+ T cells from blood. These receptors all come from a man aged 30-40 years with type 1 diabetes. CDR3s include the opening cysteine and the closing phenylalanine or tryptophan. The D gene is left open where the match is weak. A row's size may be missing; if present it is once, few, many or a size class.

J gene	clone size	V gene	D gene	CDR3 protein	CDR3 DNA
TRBJ2-7	-	TRBV4-3	-	CASSQGRVGYEQYF	TGCGCCAGCAGCCAAGGGAGGGTGGGCTACGAGCAGTACTTC
TRBJ2-5	-	TRBV5-1	TRBD2	CASSTGTSGMFRETQYF	TGCGCCAGCAGCACCGGGACTAGCGGGATGTTTCGAGAGACCCAGTACTTC
TRBJ2-4	few	TRBV5-6	TRBD1	CASSLIDRVWDIQYF	TGTGCCAGCAGCTTAATCGACAGGGTATGGGACATTCAGTACTTC
TRBJ2-7	-	TRBV28	-	CASGAAVYEQYF	TGTGCCAGCGGGGCGGCCGTCTACGAGCAGTACTTC
TRBJ2-2	-	TRBV15	-	CATSRDQGGELFF	TGTGCCACCAGCAGAGATCAGGGCGGGGAGCTGTTTTTT
TRBJ2-6	-	TRBV4-3	-	CASSPDPGSGANVLTF	TGCGCCAGCAGCCCCGACCCGGGGTCCGGGGCCAACGTCCTGACTTTC
TRBJ2-1	few	TRBV7-9	-	CASSLVSSSYNEQFF	TGTGCCAGCAGCTTAGTGTCGAGCTCCTACAATGAGCAGTTCTTC
TRBJ1-2	few	TRBV2	-	CASSGNTNYGYTF	TGTGCCAGCAGTGGTAACACTAACTATGGCTACACCTTC
TRBJ1-4	-	TRBV28	-	CASSPAGGAGEKLFF	TGTGCCAGCAGCCCCGCGGGGGGCGCCGGGGAAAAACTGTTTTTT
TRBJ1-1	-	TRBV7-9	-	CASSPHGTNTEAFF	TGTGCCAGCAGCCCCCACGGGACTAACACTGAAGCTTTCTTT
TRBJ2-3	many	TRBV7-9	-	CASSRSGADTQYF	TGTGCCAGCAGCAGATCAGGGGCAGATACGCAGTATTTT
TRBJ1-2	few	TRBV2	-	CASSVLQGLDGYTF	TGTGCCAGCAGTGTTTTGCAGGGGTTAGACGGCTACACCTTC
TRBJ2-6	few	TRBV28	-	CASRGGGALSGANVLTF	TGTGCCAGCAGAGGTGGGGGGGCCCTCTCTGGGGCCAACGTCCTGACTTTC
TRBJ2-3	few	TRBV2	TRBD2	CASGRQAGGTDTQYF	TGTGCCAGCGGCCGCCAAGCGGGAGGAACAGATACGCAGTATTTT
TRBJ2-3	-	TRBV5-1	-	CASSPDSTSTDTQYF	TGCGCCAGCAGCCCGGACAGTACTAGCACAGATACGCAGTATTTT
TRBJ1-5	few	TRBV7-2	TRBD1	CASSRTGVGGNQPQHF	TGTGCCAGCAGCCGGACAGGGGTTGGGGGCAATCAGCCCCAGCATTTT
TRBJ2-7	-	TRBV15	TRBD2	CATSRGSGSSYEQYF	TGTGCCACCAGCAGAGGTAGCGGGAGCTCCTACGAGCAGTACTTC
TRBJ1-4	few	TRBV25-1	TRBD1	CASEGQINEKLFF	TGTGCCAGCGAGGGACAGATCAATGAAAAACTGTTTTTT
TRBJ2-1	-	TRBV11-1	-	CASSLAWGDGNEQFF	TGTGCCAGCAGCTTAGCCTGGGGGGACGGGAATGAGCAGTTCTTC
TRBJ2-7	few	TRBV9	-	CASSASPNSEQYF	TGTGCCAGCAGCGCGAGCCCCAATTCCGAGCAGTACTTC
TRBJ2-6	few	TRBV9	-	CASSFGPNGANVLTF	TGTGCCAGCAGCTTCGGTCCCAACGGGGCCAACGTCCTGACTTTC
TRBJ2-1	few	TRBV7-2	TRBD1	CASSLGSGGQGEQFF	TGTGCCAGCAGCTTAGGGTCAGGGGGTCAGGGTGAGCAGTTCTTC
TRBJ2-2	few	TRBV5-1	TRBD2	CASSASTSGRAYSGELFF	TGCGCCAGCAGCGCCTCCACTAGCGGGAGGGCCTATTCCGGGGAGCTGTTTTTT
TRBJ1-2	few	TRBV7-7	TRBD1	CASSLHSGTGVRNYGYTF	TGTGCCAGCAGCTTGCATTCCGGGACAGGCGTTCGAAACTATGGCTACACCTTC
TRBJ1-3	few	TRBV7-9	TRBD1	CASSGQGDTIYF	TGTGCCAGCAGCGGACAGGGAGACACCATATATTTT
TRBJ2-1	few	TRBV7-9	-	CASSLGDYNEQFF	TGTGCCAGCAGCTTAGGAGACTACAATGAGCAGTTCTTC
TRBJ2-7	few	TRBV7-9	-	CAITTRGAYEQYF	TGTGCCATCACGACTAGAGGGGCGTACGAGCAGTACTTC
TRBJ1-1	few	TRBV14	-	CATSGALNTEAFF	TGTGCCACCTCAGGTGCCCTGAACACTGAAGCTTTCTTT
TRBJ2-6	few	TRBV10-3	TRBD1	CAISDQTGATSSGANVLTF	TGTGCCATCAGTGACCAAACAGGGGCGACGAGCTCTGGGGCCAACGTCCTGACTTTC
TRBJ1-5	-	TRBV6-1	-	CASSEGAGIQPQHF	TGTGCCAGCAGTGAAGGGGCAGGGATTCAGCCCCAGCATTTT
TRBJ1-2	-	TRBV27	-	CASSRGPGGYGYTF	TGTGCCAGCAGCAGGGGCCCGGGCGGCTATGGCTACACCTTC
TRBJ2-1	few	TRBV29-1	-	CSVSPSGNEQFF	TGCAGCGTTTCCCCGTCAGGTAATGAGCAGTTCTTC
TRBJ1-2	-	TRBV21-1	-	CASSKKPGQGLSGYTF	TGTGCCAGCAGCAAAAAACCGGGACAGGGGTTATCTGGCTACACCTTC
TRBJ1-5	few	TRBV6-1	-	CASSYSHQPQHF	TGTGCCAGCAGTTATTCCCATCAGCCCCAGCATTTT
TRBJ2-2	few	TRBV7-9	-	CASSSDRENTGELFF	TGTGCCAGCAGCTCGGACAGAGAGAACACCGGGGAGCTGTTTTTT
TRBJ1-2	few	TRBV4-2	-	CASSQEMRGGYTF	TGTGCCAGCAGCCAAGAAATGCGGGGTGGCTACACCTTC
TRBJ2-2	few	TRBV7-6	-	CASSLLNRGELFF	TGTGCCAGCAGCTTATTAAACCGGGGGGAGCTGTTTTTT
TRBJ1-1	-	TRBV29-1	-	CSVGGREGNTEAFF	TGCAGCGTAGGGGGGAGGGAGGGGAACACTGAAGCTTTCTTT
TRBJ2-1	few	TRBV7-9	TRBD2	CASSLSLAGTYNEQFF	TGTGCCAGCAGCTTAAGTCTAGCGGGTACCTACAATGAGCAGTTCTTC
TRBJ1-2	-	TRBV7-2	-	CASSFIRGSEDGYTF	TGTGCCAGCAGCTTCATAAGGGGGAGCGAGGATGGCTACACCTTC
TRBJ2-5	few	TRBV29-1	TRBD1	CSVGGTGWQETQYF	TGCAGCGTGGGGGGGACAGGGTGGCAAGAGACCCAGTACTTC
TRBJ1-5	few	TRBV7-7	-	CASSLNVKAGGGQPQHF	TGTGCTAGCAGCTTAAACGTGAAAGCGGGGGGCGGTCAGCCCCAGCATTTT
TRBJ2-1	-	TRBV19	TRBD2	CASSQLAVLPYNEQFF	TGTGCCAGTAGTCAGCTAGCGGTCCTCCCTTACAATGAGCAGTTCTTC
TRBJ2-7	few	TRBV27	TRBD1	CASRDRVSGSSYEQYF	TGTGCCAGCCGGGACAGGGTCTCGGGGAGCTCCTACGAGCAGTACTTC
TRBJ2-3	-	TRBV25-1	TRBD2	CASSETSGSAGDTQYF	TGTGCCAGCAGTGAGACTAGCGGGAGTGCGGGAGATACGCAGTATTTT
TRBJ2-7	-	TRBV2	-	CASSPSGQIPYEQYF	TGTGCCAGCAGTCCTTCCGGACAGATTCCTTACGAGCAGTACTTC
TRBJ2-3	-	TRBV7-3	-	CASSLNGRTDTQYF	TGTGCCAGCAGCTTAAATGGTCGGACAGATACGCAGTATTTT
TRBJ1-1	few	TRBV25-1	TRBD1	CASTKDRATEAFF	TGTGCCAGCACCAAAGACAGGGCCACTGAAGCTTTCTTT
TRBJ2-7	-	TRBV6-1	-	CASSLEPSEQYF	TGTGCCAGCAGTCTCGAGCCCTCGGAGCAGTACTTC